The clone carrying this T cell receptor (beta chain) is a singleton in its sample. This specimen comes from a study of T cell changes during pregnancy in multiple sclerosis. The J segment lost 6 bases and the V segment lost 4 bases, leaving 9 bases of the junction unmatched. Germline assignment: CDR1 SGDLS and CDR2 YYNGEE. The CDR3 sequence is 17 residues long. Sequenced by immunoSEQ multiplex PCR; TCRdb stores in-frame clones only, minus some. Among tens of thousands of clones listed, around 92% were seen once. The sequenced sample was CD4+ T cells from peripheral blood mononuclear cells, obtained in the third trimester of pregnancy. The clonotype comes from a female donor with multiple sclerosis, enrolled in a pregnancy study. The rearrangement links TRBV9 to TRBJ2-1; 14 bases line up with TRBD2. Here the CDR3 reads CASSFRTSGGRGNEQFF. The CDR3 nucleotides are TGTGCCAGCAGCTTTAGGACTAGCGGGGGGAGGGGCAATGAGCAGTTCTTC. The complete variable domain, with remaining parts taken from reference TRBV9 and TRBJ2-1, reads DSGVTQTPKHLITATGQRVTLRCSPRSGDLSVYWYQQSLDQGLQFLIQYYNGEERAKGNILERFSAQQFPDLHSELNLSSLELGDSALYFCASSFRTSGGRGNEQFFGPGTRLTVL.